The rows below give T cell receptor beta chains drawn from one sample of a study of identical twins. TCRdb reprocessed the 5' RACE reads with MiXCR, giving one entry per CDR3 protein. The data contain a few hundred thousand distinct CDR3 sequences, under 20% of them singletons. What was sequenced was naive T cells sorted from blood. The receptors originated from a man between 45 and 60 years old in good health. Each CDR3 is given with its conserved first and last residue. Each record gives: D gene, J gene, clone size, V gene, CDR3 DNA, CDR3 protein. D genes are given only for firm matches. Clone size is shown for a subset of rows, as once, few, many or a class of expanded clone.

D gene: .
J gene: TRBJ2-4
clone size: .
V gene: TRBV28
CDR3 DNA: TGTGCCAGCAGTTTATATAAGAACATTCAGTACTTC
CDR3 protein: CASSLYKNIQYF

D gene: TRBD1
J gene: TRBJ2-2
clone size: few
V gene: TRBV20-1
CDR3 DNA: TGCAGTGCTAGAGACCGCGGAAAACAGGGGGCCTTCGGGACCGGGGAGCTGTTTTTT
CDR3 protein: CSARDRGKQGAFGTGELFF

D gene: TRBD1
J gene: TRBJ2-7
clone size: few
V gene: TRBV6-5
CDR3 DNA: TGTGCCAGCAGTCACGGGACAGGAGAATACTACGAGCAGTACTTC
CDR3 protein: CASSHGTGEYYEQYF

D gene: .
J gene: TRBJ2-1
clone size: few
V gene: TRBV20-1
CDR3 DNA: TGCAGTGCTCTCTCGGGGGCGCGGAATGAGCAGTTCTTC
CDR3 protein: CSALSGARNEQFF

D gene: TRBD2
J gene: TRBJ2-1
clone size: once
V gene: TRBV6-1
CDR3 DNA: TGTGCCAGCAGGACTAGCGGGGGGGCATTCAATGAGCAGTTCTTC
CDR3 protein: CASRTSGGAFNEQFF

D gene: TRBD2
J gene: TRBJ2-3
clone size: once
V gene: TRBV28
CDR3 DNA: TGTGCCAGCAATTTTGGAGCTGGAGGGACTAGCACTTGGTACACAGATACGCAGTATTTT
CDR3 protein: CASNFGAGGTSTWYTDTQYF

D gene: .
J gene: TRBJ2-7
clone size: .
V gene: TRBV27
CDR3 DNA: TGTGCCAGCAGTTTATCGATCCAGGCCTACGAGCAGTACTTC
CDR3 protein: CASSLSIQAYEQYF

D gene: TRBD2
J gene: TRBJ2-7
clone size: many
V gene: TRBV20-1
CDR3 DNA: TGCAGTGCTTTGGAGCCCTTAGCGGGGAGCTCCTACGAGCAGTACTTC
CDR3 protein: CSALEPLAGSSYEQYF

D gene: TRBD2
J gene: TRBJ2-7
clone size: few
V gene: TRBV18
CDR3 DNA: TGTGCCAGCTCACCAGGTCGGATTTTAGCGGGAGCCTACGAGCAGTACTTC
CDR3 protein: CASSPGRILAGAYEQYF

D gene: .
J gene: TRBJ2-3
clone size: few
V gene: TRBV27
CDR3 DNA: TGTGCCAGCAGTTTAGAAACGGGGAAGGGAGATACGCAGTATTTT
CDR3 protein: CASSLETGKGDTQYF

D gene: .
J gene: TRBJ2-2
clone size: many
V gene: TRBV11-3
CDR3 DNA: TGTGCCAGCAGACCATCGGACTGGGGGACCTTTGCCACCGGGGAGCTGTTTTTT
CDR3 protein: CASRPSDWGTFATGELFF

D gene: TRBD2
J gene: TRBJ2-1
clone size: few
V gene: TRBV4-2
CDR3 DNA: TGTGCCAGCAGCCAGCCGACTAGCGCGAGTAATGAGCAGTTCTTC
CDR3 protein: CASSQPTSASNEQFF

D gene: TRBD2
J gene: TRBJ2-3
clone size: few
V gene: TRBV20-1
CDR3 DNA: TGCAGTGAAGCGGTAGCGGGGGGGAAAGATACGCAGTATTTT
CDR3 protein: CSEAVAGGKDTQYF

D gene: .
J gene: TRBJ2-3
clone size: .
V gene: TRBV28
CDR3 DNA: TGTGCCAGCAGCCTACTGACTGAACAGTATTTT
CDR3 protein: CASSLLTEQYF

D gene: TRBD1
J gene: TRBJ1-2
clone size: .
V gene: TRBV11-2
CDR3 DNA: TGTGCCAGCAGCCAACTTCAAAACAGGGGGGGAGACTATGGCTACACCTTC
CDR3 protein: CASSQLQNRGGDYGYTF